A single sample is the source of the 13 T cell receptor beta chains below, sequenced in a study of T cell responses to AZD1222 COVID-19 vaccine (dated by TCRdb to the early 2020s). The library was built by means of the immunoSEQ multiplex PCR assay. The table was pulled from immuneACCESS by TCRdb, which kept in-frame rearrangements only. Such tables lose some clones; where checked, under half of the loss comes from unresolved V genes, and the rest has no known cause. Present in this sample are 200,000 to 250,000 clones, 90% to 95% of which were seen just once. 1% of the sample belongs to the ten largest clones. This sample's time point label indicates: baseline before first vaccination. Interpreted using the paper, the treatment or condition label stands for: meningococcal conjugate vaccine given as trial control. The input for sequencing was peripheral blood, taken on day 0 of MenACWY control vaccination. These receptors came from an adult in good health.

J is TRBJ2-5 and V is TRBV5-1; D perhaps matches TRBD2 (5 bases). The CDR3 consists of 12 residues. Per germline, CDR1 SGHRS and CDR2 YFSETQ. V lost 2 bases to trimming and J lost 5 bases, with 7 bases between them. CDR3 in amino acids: CASSFTRETQYF. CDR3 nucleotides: TGCGCCAGCAGCTTTACTAGGGAGACCCAGTACTTC.

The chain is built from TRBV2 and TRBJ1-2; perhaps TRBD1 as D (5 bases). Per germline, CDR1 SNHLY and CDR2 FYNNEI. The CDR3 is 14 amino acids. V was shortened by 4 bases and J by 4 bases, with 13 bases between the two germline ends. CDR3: CASSGRAGRYGYTF. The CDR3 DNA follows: TGTGCCAGCAGTGGACGCGCAGGGCGCTATGGCTACACCTTC.

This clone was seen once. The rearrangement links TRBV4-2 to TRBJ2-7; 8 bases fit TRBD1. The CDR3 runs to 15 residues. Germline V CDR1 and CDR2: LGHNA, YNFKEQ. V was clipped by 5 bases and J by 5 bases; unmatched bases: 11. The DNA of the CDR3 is TGTGCCAGCAGCTCACGACAGGGGCAAGGGCACGAGCAGTACTTC. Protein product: CASSSRQGQGHEQYF.

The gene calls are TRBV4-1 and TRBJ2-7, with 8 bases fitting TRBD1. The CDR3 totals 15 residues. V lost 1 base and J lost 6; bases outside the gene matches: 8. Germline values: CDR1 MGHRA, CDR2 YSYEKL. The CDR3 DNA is TGCGCCAGCAGCCAAGCGCAGCAGGGGGCGGGCGAGCAGTACTTC. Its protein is CASSQAQQGAGEQYF.

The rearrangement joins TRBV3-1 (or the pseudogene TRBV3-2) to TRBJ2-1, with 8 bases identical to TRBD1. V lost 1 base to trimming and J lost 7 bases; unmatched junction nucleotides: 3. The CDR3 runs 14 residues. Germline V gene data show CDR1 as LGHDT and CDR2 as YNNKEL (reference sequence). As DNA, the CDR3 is TGTGCCAGCAGCCAAGGAGACAGGGGTAATGAGCAGTTCTTC. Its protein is CASSQGDRGNEQFF.

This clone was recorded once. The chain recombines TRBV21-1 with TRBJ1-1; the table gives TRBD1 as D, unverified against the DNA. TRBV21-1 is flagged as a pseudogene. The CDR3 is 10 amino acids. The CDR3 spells CASRDSEAFF. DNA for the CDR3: TGTGCCAGCAGGGACAGCGAGGCTTTCTTT.

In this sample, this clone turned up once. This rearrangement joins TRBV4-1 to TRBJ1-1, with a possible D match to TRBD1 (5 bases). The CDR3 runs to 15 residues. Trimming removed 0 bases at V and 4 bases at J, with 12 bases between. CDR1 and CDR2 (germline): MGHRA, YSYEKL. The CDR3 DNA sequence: TGCGCCAGCAGCCAAGATTGGGGGATTTCCACTGAAGCTTTCTTT. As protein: CASSQDWGISTEAFF.

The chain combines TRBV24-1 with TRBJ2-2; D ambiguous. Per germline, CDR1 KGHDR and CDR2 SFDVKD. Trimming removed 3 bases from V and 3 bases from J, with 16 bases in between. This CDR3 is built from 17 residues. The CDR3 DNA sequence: TGTGCCACCAGTGATCCGCGACGGGCGGATGACACCGGGGAGCTGTTTTTT. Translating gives CATSDPRRADDTGELFF.

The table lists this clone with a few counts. CDR3 DNA: TGCGCCAGCAGCCCCCAGGGCAGGGGTGACGGCTACACCTTC. This codes for CASSPQGRGDGYTF. V is TRBV4-3 and J is TRBJ1-2, with D possibly being TRBD1 (6 bases). This CDR3 has 14 amino acids. V lost 4 bases, J lost 8 bases, and 17 bases lay in between. Germline V lookup: CDR1 LGHNA, CDR2 YSLEER.

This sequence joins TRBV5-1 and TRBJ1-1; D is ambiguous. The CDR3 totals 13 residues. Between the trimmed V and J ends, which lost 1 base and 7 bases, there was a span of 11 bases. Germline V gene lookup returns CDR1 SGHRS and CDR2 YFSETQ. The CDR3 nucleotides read TGCGCCAGCAGCTTGAGGCCAGACTGTGAAGCTTTCTTT. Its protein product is CASSLRPDCEAFF.

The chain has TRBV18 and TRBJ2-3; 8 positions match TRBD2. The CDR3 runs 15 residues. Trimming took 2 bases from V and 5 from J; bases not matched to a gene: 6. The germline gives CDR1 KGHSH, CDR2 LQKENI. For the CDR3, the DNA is TGTGCCAGCTCACCAAAAGCGGGGGCCGGAGATACGCAGTATTTT. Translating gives CASSPKAGAGDTQYF.

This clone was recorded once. The CDR3 DNA is TGTGCCAGCAGCCGAAACAGGGGTGGCGATACGCAGTATTTT. It encodes CASSRNRGGDTQYF. The chain recombines TRBV27 with TRBJ2-3; 7 nucleotides align to TRBD1. The CDR3 has 14 amino acids. The V gene end was trimmed by 6 bases and the J gene end by 6 bases; junction bases not matched to a gene: 9. In germline, CDR1 is MNHEY, CDR2 SMNVEV (reference sequence).

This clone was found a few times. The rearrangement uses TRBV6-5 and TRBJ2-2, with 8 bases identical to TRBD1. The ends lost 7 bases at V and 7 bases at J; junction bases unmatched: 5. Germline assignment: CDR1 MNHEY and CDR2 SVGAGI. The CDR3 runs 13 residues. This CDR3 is CASNQGASGELFF. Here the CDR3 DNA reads TGTGCCAGCAATCAGGGGGCAAGCGGGGAGCTGTTTTTT.